This TCR beta chain was sequenced for a study of blood T cell repertoires in COVID-19. At the level of the study: Material from acute and convalescent COVID-19 was sourced from the United States, Italy and Spain.

Generated by immunoSEQ multiplex PCR, the TCRdb table keeps only in-frame clones and is missing some. The sample shows about 100,000 clones, 75% to 85% of them seen only once. This CDR3 has 14 amino acids. The V end was cut by 4 bases, the J end by 5 bases, with 14 bases between. Germline CDR1 reads LNHDA; CDR2 reads SQIVND (reference sequence). The chain links TRBV19 to TRBJ1-1; D possibly corresponds to TRBD1 (6 bases). Sequencing used peripheral blood. The TCR was taken from a woman older than 75 with active or convalescent COVID-19. The CDR3 region has the DNA TGTGCCAGTAGTACCCGCAGGCAGGGGACTGAAGCTTTCTTT. This encodes CASSTRRQGTEAFF.